The rows below give T cell receptor beta chains drawn from one sample of a study of blood T cell repertoires in COVID-19. TCRdb's copy holds only in-frame clones and misses some; the assay was immunoSEQ multiplex PCR. Among approximately 270,000 clones, 75% to 90% were seen once, and the ten largest hold approximately 2%. The specimen sequenced was PBMCs or T cells enriched from blood (not recorded which). The receptors were sampled from a woman aged 45-65 years who had recovered from COVID-19. CDR3s include the opening cysteine and the closing phenylalanine or tryptophan. The D gene is left open where the match is weak. A row's size may be missing; if present it is once, few, many or a size class.

TRBD1	TRBV19	TRBJ1-6	NA	CASRGEGQGTSSYNSPLHF	TGTGCCAGTAGGGGAGAGGGACAGGGGACGAGCTCCTATAATTCACCCCTCCACTTT
TRBD2	TRBV9	TRBJ2-3	NA	CASSSPGLYQYF	TGTGCCAGCAGCTCTCCGGGACTATATCAGTATTTT
NA	TRBV18	TRBJ1-1	NA	CASSSTLLAEAFF	TGTGCCAGCTCATCAACTTTGCTGGCTGAAGCTTTCTTT
NA	TRBV9	TRBJ2-1	few	CASSVEAFNEQFF	TGTGCCAGCAGCGTAGAAGCGTTCAATGAGCAGTTCTTC
TRBD2	TRBV29-1	TRBJ2-2	NA	CSVEISLAGASGELFF	TGCAGCGTTGAGATATCCCTAGCGGGAGCTTCGGGGGAGCTGTTTTTT
NA	TRBV28	TRBJ1-2	NA	CASSKTLLGYTF	TGTGCCAGCAGCAAGACACTCCTTGGCTACACCTTC
NA	TRBV5-1	TRBJ2-5	few	CASSYGDLQETQYF	TGCGCCAGCAGCTATGGAGACTTGCAAGAGACCCAGTACTTC
NA	TRBV2	TRBJ1-2	few	CASRAGQTYGYTF	TGTGCCAGCAGGGCTGGACAAACCTATGGCTACACCTTC
TRBD2	TRBV2	TRBJ2-3	NA	CASRQGLAGADTQYF	TGTGCCAGCCGCCAGGGGTTAGCGGGAGCAGATACGCAGTATTTT
TRBD1	TRBV5-1	TRBJ2-7	NA	CASSLGPGGFYEQYF	TGCGCCAGCAGCTTAGGGCCAGGGGGCTTCTACGAGCAGTACTTC
NA	TRBV2	TRBJ2-6	NA	CASSEVGAGRSGANVLTF	TGTGCCAGCAGTGAAGTGGGGGCAGGACGATCTGGGGCCAACGTCCTGACTTTC
NA	TRBV18	TRBJ2-2	NA	CASSPTTGRLTGELFF	TGTGCCAGCTCACCAACCACAGGGCGCCTCACCGGGGAGCTGTTTTTT
NA	TRBV2	TRBJ1-1	NA	CASRPDSTEAFF	TGTGCCAGCAGGCCCGACAGCACTGAAGCTTTCTTT